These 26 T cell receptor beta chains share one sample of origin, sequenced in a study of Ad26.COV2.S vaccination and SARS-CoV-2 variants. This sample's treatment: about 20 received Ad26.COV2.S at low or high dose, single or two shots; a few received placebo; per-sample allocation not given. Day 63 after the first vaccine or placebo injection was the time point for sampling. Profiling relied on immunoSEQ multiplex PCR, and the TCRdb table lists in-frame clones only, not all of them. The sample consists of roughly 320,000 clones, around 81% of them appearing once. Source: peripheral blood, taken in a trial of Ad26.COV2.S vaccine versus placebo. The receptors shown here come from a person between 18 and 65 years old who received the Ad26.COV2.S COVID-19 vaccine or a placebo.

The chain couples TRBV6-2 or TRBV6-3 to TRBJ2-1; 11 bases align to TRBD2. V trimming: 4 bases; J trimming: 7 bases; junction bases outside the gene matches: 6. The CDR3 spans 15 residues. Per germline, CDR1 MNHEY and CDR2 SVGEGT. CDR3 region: CASSSLAGGQNEQFF. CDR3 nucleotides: TGTGCCAGCAGTTCCTTAGCGGGGGGGCAAAATGAGCAGTTCTTC.

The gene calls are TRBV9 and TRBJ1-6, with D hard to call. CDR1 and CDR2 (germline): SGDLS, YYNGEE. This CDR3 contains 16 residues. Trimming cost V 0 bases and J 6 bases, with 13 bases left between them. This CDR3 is CASSVDGGLPNSPLHF. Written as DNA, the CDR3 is TGTGCCAGCAGCGTAGATGGAGGTCTCCCTAATTCACCCCTCCACTTT. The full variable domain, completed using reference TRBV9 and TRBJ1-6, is DSGVTQTPKHLITATGQRVTLRCSPRSGDLSVYWYQQSLDQGLQFLIQYYNGEERAKGNILERFSAQQFPDLHSELNLSSLELGDSALYFCASSVDGGLPNSPLHFGNGTRLTVT.

CDR3 bases: TGTGCCAGCAGAACCGGACGGGGCAGGGGGCTAGGTGAAGCTTTCTTT. As protein: CASRTGRGRGLGEAFF. The rearrangement joins TRBV11-1 to TRBJ1-1, with 8 nucleotides matching TRBD1. Losses at the gene ends were 6 bases for V and 7 bases for J; bases not matched to a gene: 16. The CDR3 sequence is 16 residues long. From germline, CDR1 is SGHAT and CDR2 FQDESV (reference sequence).

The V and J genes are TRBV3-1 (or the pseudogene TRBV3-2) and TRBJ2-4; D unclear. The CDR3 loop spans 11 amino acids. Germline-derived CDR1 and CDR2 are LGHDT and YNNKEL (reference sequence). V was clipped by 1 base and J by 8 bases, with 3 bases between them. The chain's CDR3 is CASSQADIQYF. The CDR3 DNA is TGTGCCAGCAGCCAAGCAGACATTCAGTACTTC.

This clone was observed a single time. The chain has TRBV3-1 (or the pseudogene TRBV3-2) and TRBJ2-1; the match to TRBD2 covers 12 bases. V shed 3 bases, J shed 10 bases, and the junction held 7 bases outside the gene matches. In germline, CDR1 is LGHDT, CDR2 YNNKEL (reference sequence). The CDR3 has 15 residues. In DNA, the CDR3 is TGTGCCAGCAGCCAGGAGGGACTAGCGGGCAGGGAGCAGTTCTTC. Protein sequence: CASSQEGLAGREQFF.

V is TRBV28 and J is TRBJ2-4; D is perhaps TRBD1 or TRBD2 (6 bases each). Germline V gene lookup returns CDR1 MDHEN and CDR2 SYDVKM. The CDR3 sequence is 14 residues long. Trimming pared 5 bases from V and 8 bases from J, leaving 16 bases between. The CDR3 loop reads CASSGQSGEDIQYF. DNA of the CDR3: TGTGCCAGCAGTGGCCAATCAGGGGAGGACATTCAGTACTTC.

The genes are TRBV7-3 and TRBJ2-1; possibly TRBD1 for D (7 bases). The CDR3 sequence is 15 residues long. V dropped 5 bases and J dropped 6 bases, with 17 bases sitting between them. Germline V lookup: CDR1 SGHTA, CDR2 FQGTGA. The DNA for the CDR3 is TGTGCCAGCAGCCAGGGGGGCCTTGTATCCAATGAGCAGTTCTTC. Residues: CASSQGGLVSNEQFF.

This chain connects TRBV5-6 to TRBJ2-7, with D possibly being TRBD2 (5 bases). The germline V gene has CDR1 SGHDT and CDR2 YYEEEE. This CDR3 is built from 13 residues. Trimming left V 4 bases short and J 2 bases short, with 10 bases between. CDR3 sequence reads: CASSLPGTYEQYF. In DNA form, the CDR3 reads TGTGCCAGCAGCCTCCCCGGGACCTACGAGCAGTACTTC.

Written as DNA, the CDR3 is TGTGCCAGCAGCGTAGAAGGGGCCACTAGCACAGATACGCAGTATTTT. Its translation: CASSVEGATSTDTQYF. This chain connects TRBV9 to TRBJ2-3, with a possible D match to TRBD1 (5 bases). Per the germline V gene, CDR1 is SGDLS and CDR2 is YYNGEE. V was clipped by 0 bases and J by 0 bases, with 11 bases between them. The CDR3 totals 16 residues.

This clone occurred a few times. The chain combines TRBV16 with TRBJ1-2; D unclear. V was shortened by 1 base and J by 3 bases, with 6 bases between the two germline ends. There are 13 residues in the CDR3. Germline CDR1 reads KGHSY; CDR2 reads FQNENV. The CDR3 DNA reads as TGTGCCAGCAGCCAATTCTATTACTATGGCTACACCTTC. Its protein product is CASSQFYYYGYTF. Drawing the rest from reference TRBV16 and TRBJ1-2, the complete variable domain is GEEVAQTPKHLVRGEGQKAKLYCAPIKGHSYVFWYQQVLKNEFKFLISFQNENVFDETGMPKERFSAKCLPNSPCSLEIQATKLEDSAVYFCASSQFYYYGYTFGSGTRLTVV.

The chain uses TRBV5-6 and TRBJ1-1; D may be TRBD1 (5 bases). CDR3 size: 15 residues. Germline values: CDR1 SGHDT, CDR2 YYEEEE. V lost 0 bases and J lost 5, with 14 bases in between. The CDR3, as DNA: TGTGCCAGCAGCTTGGTAGTAAGGCAGGGAACTGAAGCTTTCTTT. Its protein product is CASSLVVRQGTEAFF.

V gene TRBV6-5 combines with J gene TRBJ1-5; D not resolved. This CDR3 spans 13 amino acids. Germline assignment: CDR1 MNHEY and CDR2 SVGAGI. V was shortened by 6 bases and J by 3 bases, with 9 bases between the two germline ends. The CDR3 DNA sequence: TGTGCCAGCAGGAGGACCTACAATCAGCCCCAGCATTTT. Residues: CASRRTYNQPQHF.

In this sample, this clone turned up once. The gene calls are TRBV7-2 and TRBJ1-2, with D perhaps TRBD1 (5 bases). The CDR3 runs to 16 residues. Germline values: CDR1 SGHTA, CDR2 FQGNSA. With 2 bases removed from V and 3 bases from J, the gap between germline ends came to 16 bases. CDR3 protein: CASSLSAGLLDYGYTF. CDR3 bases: TGTGCCAGCAGCTTATCTGCGGGGCTCCTTGACTATGGCTACACCTTC. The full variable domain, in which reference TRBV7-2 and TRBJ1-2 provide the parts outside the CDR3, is GAGVSQSPSNKVTEKGKDVELRCDPISGHTALYWYRQSLGQGLEFLIYFQGNSAPDKSGLPSDRFSAERTGGSVSTLTIQRTQQEDSAVYLCASSLSAGLLDYGYTFGSGTRLTVV.

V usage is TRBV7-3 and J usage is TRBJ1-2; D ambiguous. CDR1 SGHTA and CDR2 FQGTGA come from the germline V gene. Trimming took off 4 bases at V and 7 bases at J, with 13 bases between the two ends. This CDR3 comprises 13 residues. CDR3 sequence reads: CASSSKGGLGYTF. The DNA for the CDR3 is TGTGCCAGCAGCTCGAAGGGCGGTCTTGGCTACACCTTC. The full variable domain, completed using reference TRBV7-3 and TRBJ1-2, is GAGVSQTPSNKVTEKGKYVELRCDPISGHTALYWYRQSLGQGPEFLIYFQGTGAADDSGLPNDRFFAVRPEGSVSTLKIQRTERGDSAVYLCASSSKGGLGYTFGSGTRLTVV.

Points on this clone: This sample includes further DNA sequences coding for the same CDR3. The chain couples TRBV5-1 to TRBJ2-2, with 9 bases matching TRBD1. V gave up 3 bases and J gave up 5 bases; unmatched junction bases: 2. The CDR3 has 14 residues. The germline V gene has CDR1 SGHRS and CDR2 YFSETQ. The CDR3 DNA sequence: TGCGCCAGCAGCTCAGGACAGGGGACCGGGGAGCTGTTTTTT. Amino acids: CASSSGQGTGELFF.

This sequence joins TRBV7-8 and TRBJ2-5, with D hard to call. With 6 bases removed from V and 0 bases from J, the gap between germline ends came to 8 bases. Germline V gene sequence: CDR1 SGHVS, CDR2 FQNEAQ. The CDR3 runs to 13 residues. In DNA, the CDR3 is TGTGCCAGCAGTAGGATATACCAAGAGACCCAGTACTTC. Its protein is CASSRIYQETQYF.

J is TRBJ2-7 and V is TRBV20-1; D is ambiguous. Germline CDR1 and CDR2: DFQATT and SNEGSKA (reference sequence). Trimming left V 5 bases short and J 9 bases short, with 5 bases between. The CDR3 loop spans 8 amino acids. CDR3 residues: CSARAQYF. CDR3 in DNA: TGCAGTGCTCGGGCGCAGTACTTC.

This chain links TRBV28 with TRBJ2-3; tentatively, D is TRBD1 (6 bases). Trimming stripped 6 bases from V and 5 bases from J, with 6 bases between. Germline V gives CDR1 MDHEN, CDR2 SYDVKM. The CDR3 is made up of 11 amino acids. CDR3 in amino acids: CASRQGDTQYF. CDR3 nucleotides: TGTGCCAGCAGACAGGGAGATACGCAGTATTTT.

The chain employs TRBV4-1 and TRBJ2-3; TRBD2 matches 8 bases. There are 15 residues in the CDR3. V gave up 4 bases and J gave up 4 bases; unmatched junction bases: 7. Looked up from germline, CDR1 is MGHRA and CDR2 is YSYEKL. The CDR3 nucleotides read TGCGCCAGCAGCCTCCCGGCGGGGGGTCCAGATACGCAGTATTTT. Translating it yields CASSLPAGGPDTQYF.

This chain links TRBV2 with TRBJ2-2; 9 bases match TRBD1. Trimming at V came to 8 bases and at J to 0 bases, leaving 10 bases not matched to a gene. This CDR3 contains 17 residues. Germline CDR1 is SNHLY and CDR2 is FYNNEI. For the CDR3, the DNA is TGTGCCAGCCGACCGGGACAGGGTTTTACGAACACCGGGGAGCTGTTTTTT. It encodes CASRPGQGFTNTGELFF.

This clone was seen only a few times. CDR3 in amino acids: CASSRLPDRGDYGYTF. In DNA form, the CDR3 reads TGTGCCAGCAGCCGCTTACCCGACAGGGGGGACTATGGCTACACCTTC. The gene calls are TRBV5-4 and TRBJ1-2; TRBD1 matches 9 bases. The V and J ends lost 4 bases and 3 bases, in that order; junction bases with no gene match: 10. Germline V CDR1 and CDR2: SGHNT, YYREEE (reference sequence). The CDR3 totals 16 residues.

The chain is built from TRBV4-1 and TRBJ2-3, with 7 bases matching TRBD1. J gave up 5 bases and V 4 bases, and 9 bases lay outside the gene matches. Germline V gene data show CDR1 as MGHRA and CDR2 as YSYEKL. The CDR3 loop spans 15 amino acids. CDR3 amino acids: CASSRLQGIGDTQYF. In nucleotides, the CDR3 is TGCGCCAGCAGCCGCCTACAGGGGATCGGAGATACGCAGTATTTT.

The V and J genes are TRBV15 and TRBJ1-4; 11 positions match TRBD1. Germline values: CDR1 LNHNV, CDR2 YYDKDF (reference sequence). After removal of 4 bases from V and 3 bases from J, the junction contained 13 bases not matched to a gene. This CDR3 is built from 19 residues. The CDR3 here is CATSTDRGQRSLANEKLFF. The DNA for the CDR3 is TGTGCCACCAGCACGGACAGGGGGCAGCGATCATTGGCTAATGAAAAACTGTTTTTT.

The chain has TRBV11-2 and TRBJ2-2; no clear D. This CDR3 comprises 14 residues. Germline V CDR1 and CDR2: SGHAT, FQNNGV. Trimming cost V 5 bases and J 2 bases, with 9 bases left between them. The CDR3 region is CASSPQRNTGELFF. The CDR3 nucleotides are TGTGCCAGCAGCCCACAGAGAAACACCGGGGAGCTGTTTTTT.

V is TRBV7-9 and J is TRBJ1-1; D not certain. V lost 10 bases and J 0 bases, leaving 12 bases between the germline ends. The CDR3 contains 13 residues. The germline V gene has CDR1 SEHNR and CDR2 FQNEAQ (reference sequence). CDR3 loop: CATGEPMNTEAFF. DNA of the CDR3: TGTGCCACCGGCGAGCCCATGAACACTGAAGCTTTCTTT. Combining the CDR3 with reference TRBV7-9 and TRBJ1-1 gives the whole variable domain DTGVSQNPRHKITKRGQNVTFRCDPISEHNRLYWYRQTLGQGPEFLTYFQNEAQLEKSRLLSDRFSAERPKGSFSTLEIQRTEQGDSAMYLCATGEPMNTEAFFGQGTRLTVV.

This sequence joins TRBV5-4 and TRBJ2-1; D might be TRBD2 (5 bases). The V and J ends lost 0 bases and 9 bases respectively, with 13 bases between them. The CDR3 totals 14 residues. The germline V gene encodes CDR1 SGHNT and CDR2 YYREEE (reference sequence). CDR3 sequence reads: CASSLARGPAEQFF. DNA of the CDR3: TGTGCCAGCAGCTTGGCCCGAGGGCCGGCTGAGCAGTTCTTC.